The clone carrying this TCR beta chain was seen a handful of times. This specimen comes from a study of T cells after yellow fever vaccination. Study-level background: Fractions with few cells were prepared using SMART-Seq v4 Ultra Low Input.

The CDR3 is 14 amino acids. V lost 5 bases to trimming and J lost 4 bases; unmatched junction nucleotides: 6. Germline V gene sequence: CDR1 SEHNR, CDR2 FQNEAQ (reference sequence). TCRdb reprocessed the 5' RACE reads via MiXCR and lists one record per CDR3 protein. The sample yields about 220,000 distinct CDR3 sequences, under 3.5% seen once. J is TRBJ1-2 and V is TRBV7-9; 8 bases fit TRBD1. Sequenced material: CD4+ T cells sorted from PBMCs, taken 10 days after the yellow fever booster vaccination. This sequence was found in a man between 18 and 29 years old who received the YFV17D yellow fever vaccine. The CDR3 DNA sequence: TGTGCCAGCAGCCCAAGCACAGGGGGCTATGGCTACACCTTC. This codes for CASSPSTGGYGYTF. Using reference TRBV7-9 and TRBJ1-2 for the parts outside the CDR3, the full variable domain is DTGVSQNPRHKITKRGQNVTFRCDPISEHNRLYWYRQTLGQGPEFLTYFQNEAQLEKSRLLSDRFSAERPKGSFSTLEIQRTEQGDSAMYLCASSPSTGGYGYTFGSGTRLTVV.